What follows describes a single T cell receptor beta chain. A sample-barcoded 5' primer and a J-beta primer mix were used in a second PCR of roughly 7 to 11 cycles. TCRdb itself ran the 5' RACE reads through MiXCR, one entry per CDR3 protein. The sample consists of about 640,000 distinct CDR3 sequences, approximately 40% of them appearing once. Per germline, CDR1 SGHRS and CDR2 YFSETQ. The V end lost 0 bases, the J end lost 1 base, and 10 bases lay between the germline ends. This CDR3 comprises 16 residues. This entry belongs to a study of blood T cells in healthy people across ages. Healthy Caucasian individuals from Russia aged roughly 6 to 90 were enrolled as donors. Every donor provided roughly 10 milliliters of peripheral blood. Total RNA was isolated from each sample in quantities of at least 5.5 micrograms.

The chain employs TRBV5-1 and TRBJ2-2; D perhaps matches TRBD1 (6 bases). The sequenced material came from blood. This receptor was taken from a man aged 80 or over in good health. CDR3 region: CASSLAGEKNTGELFF. The CDR3 nucleotides read TGCGCCAGCAGCTTGGCAGGGGAGAAGAACACCGGGGAGCTGTTTTTT.